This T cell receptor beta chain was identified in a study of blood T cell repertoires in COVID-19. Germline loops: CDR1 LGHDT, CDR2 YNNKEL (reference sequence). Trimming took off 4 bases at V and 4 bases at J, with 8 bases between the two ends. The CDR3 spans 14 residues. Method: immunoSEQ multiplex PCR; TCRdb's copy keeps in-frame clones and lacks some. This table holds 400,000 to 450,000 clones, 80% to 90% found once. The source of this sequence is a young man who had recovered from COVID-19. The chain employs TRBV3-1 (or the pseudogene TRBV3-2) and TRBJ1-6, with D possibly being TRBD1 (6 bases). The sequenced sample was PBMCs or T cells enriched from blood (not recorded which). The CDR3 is CASSLGQYNSPLHF. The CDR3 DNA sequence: TGTGCCAGCAGCCTTGGACAGTATAATTCACCCCTCCACTTT.